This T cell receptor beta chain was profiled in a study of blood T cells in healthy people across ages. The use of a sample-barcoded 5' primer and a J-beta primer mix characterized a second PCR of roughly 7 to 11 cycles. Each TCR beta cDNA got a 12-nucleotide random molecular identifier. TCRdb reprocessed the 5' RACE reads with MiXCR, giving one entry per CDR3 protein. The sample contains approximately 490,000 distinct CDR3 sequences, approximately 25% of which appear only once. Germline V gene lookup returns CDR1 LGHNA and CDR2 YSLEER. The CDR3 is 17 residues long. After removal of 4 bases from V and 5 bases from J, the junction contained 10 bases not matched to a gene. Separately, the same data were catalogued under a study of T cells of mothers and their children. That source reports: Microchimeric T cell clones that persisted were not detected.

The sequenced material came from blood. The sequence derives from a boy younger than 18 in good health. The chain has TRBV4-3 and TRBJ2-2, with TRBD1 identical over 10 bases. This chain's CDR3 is CASSLIPRQGATGELFF. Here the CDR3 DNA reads TGCGCCAGCAGCCTGATTCCAAGACAGGGGGCGACCGGGGAGCTGTTTTTT.